This is a list of T cell receptor beta chains from one sample in a study of identical twins. TCRdb analysed the 5' RACE reads with MiXCR anew, one entry per CDR3 protein. The profile shows some 230,000 distinct CDR3 sequences, roughly 7.1% of them singletons. This same sample was also part of a study on T cells expressing NK-cell markers.

The source material was CD8+ T cells sorted from blood. Source of these receptors: a woman aged 18-35 years in good health. CDR3s include the opening cysteine and the closing phenylalanine or tryptophan. D genes are given only for firm matches. Expanded clones are given a class, and other clones once, few, many or no size at all.

d_gene: TRBD1; v_gene: TRBV9; j_gene: TRBJ2-5; abundance: -; CDR3aa: CASSDGQGTQETQYF; CDR3nt: TGTGCCAGCAGCGACGGACAGGGAACCCAAGAGACCCAGTACTTC
d_gene: -; v_gene: TRBV24-1; j_gene: TRBJ2-3; abundance: -; CDR3aa: CATSGNPTSIRESDTQYF; CDR3nt: TGTGCCACCAGTGGGAATCCAACCTCGATCAGGGAGTCAGATACGCAGTATTTT
d_gene: TRBD2; v_gene: TRBV9; j_gene: TRBJ2-7; abundance: few; CDR3aa: CASSPLQRGSYEQYF; CDR3nt: TGTGCCAGCAGCCCACTTCAGCGGGGCTCCTACGAGCAGTACTTC
d_gene: -; v_gene: TRBV12-3/TRBV12-4; j_gene: TRBJ2-1; abundance: few; CDR3aa: CASSLGPPGAPYNEQFF; CDR3nt: TGTGCCAGCAGTTTGGGACCCCCGGGGGCGCCCTACAATGAGCAGTTCTTC
d_gene: -; v_gene: TRBV15; j_gene: TRBJ1-1; abundance: -; CDR3aa: CVTSPSGLNTEAFF; CDR3nt: TGTGTCACCAGCCCCAGCGGACTGAACACTGAAGCTTTCTTT
d_gene: -; v_gene: TRBV4-1; j_gene: TRBJ1-1; abundance: few; CDR3aa: CASSQDRVGTEAFF; CDR3nt: TGCGCCAGCAGCCAAGACAGGGTGGGCACTGAAGCTTTCTTT
d_gene: -; v_gene: TRBV9; j_gene: TRBJ2-7; abundance: -; CDR3aa: CASNRDSFGEQYF; CDR3nt: TGTGCCAGCAATCGGGACTCCTTCGGGGAGCAGTACTTC
d_gene: -; v_gene: TRBV27; j_gene: TRBJ1-1; abundance: few; CDR3aa: CASSFWRMNTEAFF; CDR3nt: TGTGCCAGCAGTTTTTGGCGAATGAACACTGAAGCTTTCTTT
d_gene: -; v_gene: TRBV5-6; j_gene: TRBJ2-1; abundance: many; CDR3aa: CASSPNSREQFF; CDR3nt: TGTGCCAGCAGCCCGAACAGCCGTGAGCAGTTCTTC
d_gene: TRBD2; v_gene: TRBV6-1; j_gene: TRBJ2-3; abundance: -; CDR3aa: CASTETSGDTDTQYF; CDR3nt: TGTGCCAGCACCGAGACTAGCGGGGACACAGATACGCAGTATTTT
d_gene: TRBD1; v_gene: TRBV13; j_gene: TRBJ2-7; abundance: many; CDR3aa: CASSVTGSSYEQYF; CDR3nt: TGTGCCAGCAGCGTGACAGGGAGCTCCTACGAGCAGTACTTC